A single sample gave rise to the 27 T cell receptor beta chains below, sequenced in a study of T cell responses to AZD1222 COVID-19 vaccine (dated by TCRdb to about 2021). The label giving this sample's time point can be read as: baseline before first vaccination. Preparation of the library involved the immunoSEQ multiplex PCR assay. TCRdb retrieved this table from immuneACCESS and kept in-frame rearrangements only. Not all clones are present; in checked studies, unresolved V genes account for under half, and no reason is known for the remainder. The sample table shows about 130,000 clones, and 90% are seen once. The ten biggest clones cover 6.9% of the sample. Specimen: peripheral blood, collected on day 0 of AZD1222 vaccination. These receptors came from an adult in good health.

The rearrangement uses TRBV9 and TRBJ1-3, with TRBD1 matching 8 bases. CDR1 SGDLS and CDR2 YYNGEE come from the germline V gene. Trimming cost V 4 bases and J 3 bases; bases outside gene matches: 15. This CDR3 region has 18 residues. The CDR3 spells CASSPRARQGLGGNTIYF. The DNA of the CDR3 is TGTGCCAGCAGCCCCCGGGCGAGACAGGGGCTCGGTGGAAACACCATATATTTT.

V gene TRBV29-1 combines with J gene TRBJ2-5; possibly TRBD1 for D (6 bases). The CDR3 runs to 13 residues. Germline lookup yields CDR1 SQVTM and CDR2 ANQGSEA. With 7 bases removed from V and 4 bases from J, the gap between germline ends came to 16 bases. The CDR3 DNA is TGCAGCGGGAACAGGGTACGGGGAGAGACCCAGTACTTC. Its translation is CSGNRVRGETQYF.

The chain carries TRBV7-2 and TRBJ2-1; 9 bases are a match to TRBD1. This CDR3 region has 18 residues. Germline V gene sequence: CDR1 SGHTA, CDR2 FQGNSA. V lost 0 bases and J lost 2; bases outside the gene matches: 8. DNA for the CDR3: TGTGCCAGCAGCTTAGCGTTCGGCGGGACAGGGCCCTACAATGAGCAGTTCTTC. As protein: CASSLAFGGTGPYNEQFF.

The J gene is TRBJ1-4, the V gene TRBV4-3; maybe TRBD1 (6 bases). Trimming pared 1 base from V and 7 bases from J, leaving 16 bases between. This CDR3 is built from 16 residues. Germline V gives CDR1 LGHNA, CDR2 YSLEER. As DNA, the CDR3 is TGCGCCAGCAGCCAAGGAGGGGGAGGGGGAGGTGAAAAACTGTTTTTT. It is translated as CASSQGGGGGGEKLFF.

In this sample, this clone turned up a few times. The chain carries TRBV7-3 and TRBJ2-6; D not certain. V was clipped by 5 bases and J by 0 bases, with 2 bases between them. The CDR3 loop spans 13 amino acids. In germline, CDR1 is SGHTA, CDR2 FQGTGA. The CDR3 DNA follows: TGTGCCAGCAGCCGCTCTGGGGCCAACGTCCTGACTTTC. It codes for CASSRSGANVLTF. Drawing the rest from reference TRBV7-3 and TRBJ2-6, the complete variable domain is GAGVSQTPSNKVTEKGKYVELRCDPISGHTALYWYRQSLGQGPEFLIYFQGTGAADDSGLPNDRFFAVRPEGSVSTLKIQRTERGDSAVYLCASSRSGANVLTFGAGSRLTVL.

This rearrangement joins TRBV28 to TRBJ1-1, with a weak D call TRBD1 (5 bases). V was trimmed by 4 bases and J by 5 bases, leaving 14 bases between them. CDR1 is MDHEN and CDR2 is SYDVKM in the germline V gene. The CDR3 is made up of 14 amino acids. CDR3 coding DNA: TGTGCCAGCAGTTCCACCCCAGGGAGGACTGAAGCTTTCTTT. Protein product: CASSSTPGRTEAFF.

The chain combines TRBV10-2 with TRBJ1-2, with D unclear. This CDR3 contains 15 residues. CDR1 is WSHSY and CDR2 is SAAADI in the germline V gene. V was trimmed by 3 bases and J by 7 bases, leaving 18 bases between them. The CDR3 region is CASSDHGSQNLGYTF. The CDR3 bases are TGCGCCAGCAGTGATCATGGGTCCCAAAATCTTGGCTACACCTTC.

This clone was detected once. The chain employs TRBV2 and TRBJ2-1; no clear D. V was trimmed by 1 base and J by 0 bases, leaving 7 bases between them. CDR1 is SNHLY, CDR2 FYNNEI, per germline. The CDR3 totals 15 residues. CDR3 nucleotides: TGTGCCAGCAGTGAAGACCCGAGCTCCTACAATGAGCAGTTCTTC. Its translation is CASSEDPSSYNEQFF.

This chain joins TRBV10-3 and TRBJ1-6; 8 nucleotides agree with TRBD1. Germline V gene lookup returns CDR1 ENHRY and CDR2 SYGVKD. The CDR3 sequence is 14 residues long. V shed 3 bases and J 7 bases; nucleotides not matched to a gene: 2. The CDR3: CAISEDRGNSPLHF. The CDR3 DNA reads as TGTGCCATCAGTGAAGACAGGGGAAATTCACCCCTCCACTTT.

V usage is TRBV30 and J usage is TRBJ2-1; D not resolved. CDR3 length: 14 residues. Trimming took 2 bases from V and 8 from J, leaving 16 bases between them. Germline V gene data show CDR1 as GTSNPN and CDR2 as SVGIG (reference sequence). The CDR3 sequence is CAWSYGPRADEQFF. DNA of the CDR3: TGTGCCTGGAGTTACGGCCCGCGCGCGGATGAGCAGTTCTTC.

This chain joins TRBV28 and TRBJ1-3, with D possibly being TRBD1 (6 bases). Germline-derived CDR1 and CDR2 are MDHEN and SYDVKM. The CDR3 runs 14 residues. With 11 bases removed from V and 1 base from J, the gap between germline ends came to 15 bases. CDR3: CAAGGSKSGNTIYF. CDR3 sequence (DNA): TGTGCCGCGGGGGGCAGCAAATCTGGAAACACCATATATTTT.

The chain uses TRBV28 and TRBJ1-1; D is possibly TRBD1 (5 bases). This CDR3 contains 12 residues. Per the germline V gene, CDR1 is MDHEN and CDR2 is SYDVKM. Trimming removed 8 bases from V and 5 bases from J, with 12 bases in between. CDR3 region: CASGDSETEAFF. The DNA of the CDR3 is TGTGCCAGCGGCGACAGTGAAACTGAAGCTTTCTTT.

V and J are TRBV7-2 and TRBJ1-1; no clear D. Trimming cost V 1 base and J 7 bases, with 16 bases left between them. Germline values: CDR1 SGHTA, CDR2 FQGNSA. The CDR3 is 15 residues long. This CDR3 reads CASSLVGGGWGEAFF. The DNA for the CDR3 is TGTGCCAGCAGCTTAGTTGGCGGAGGGTGGGGTGAAGCTTTCTTT.

This rearrangement joins TRBV7-2 to TRBJ2-7; TRBD2 agrees at 12 bases. The CDR3 sequence is 15 residues long. Germline V CDR1 and CDR2: SGHTA, FQGNSA. V dropped 6 bases and J dropped 2; count of bases not matched to a gene: 5. CDR3 nucleotides: TGTGCCAGCAGGCCCACTAGCGGGGGGACCTACGAGCAGTACTTC. Translated, it gives CASRPTSGGTYEQYF.

The genes are TRBV15 and TRBJ1-5; 8 nucleotides align to TRBD1. Germline V gene data show CDR1 as LNHNV and CDR2 as YYDKDF (reference sequence). This CDR3 contains 16 residues. The V gene end was trimmed by 3 bases and the J gene end by 0 bases; junction bases not matched to a gene: 4. CDR3 amino acids: CATSRATGVSNQPQHF. DNA of the CDR3: TGTGCCACCAGCAGGGCGACAGGGGTTAGCAATCAGCCCCAGCATTTT.

V is TRBV6-2 or TRBV6-3 and J is TRBJ1-3, with D unclear. The germline V gene has CDR1 MNHEY and CDR2 SVGEGT. The CDR3 is made up of 16 amino acids. V was trimmed by 0 bases and J by 2 bases, leaving 11 bases between them. The CDR3: CASSYSIPIAGNTIYF. CDR3 nucleotides: TGTGCCAGCAGTTACTCGATTCCAATCGCTGGAAACACCATATATTTT.

The chain uses TRBV9 and TRBJ2-1; no clear D. This CDR3 spans 16 amino acids. The V gene's germline CDR1 is SGDLS and CDR2 YYNGEE. Trimming left V 0 bases short and J 12 bases short, with 22 bases between. This chain's CDR3 is CASSVAPSTADVGQFF. The DNA of the CDR3 is TGTGCCAGCAGCGTAGCCCCCTCCACAGCCGATGTTGGGCAGTTCTTC.

The chain is built from TRBV18 and TRBJ2-7; perhaps TRBD1 as D (5 bases). Trimming left V 3 bases short and J 4 bases short, with 10 bases between. CDR1 is KGHSH and CDR2 is LQKENI in the germline V gene. The CDR3 length is 13 residues. CDR3 loop: CASSPASGYEQYF. CDR3 DNA sequence: TGTGCCAGCTCACCCGCCTCAGGGTACGAGCAGTACTTC.

The chain recombines TRBV3-1 (or the pseudogene TRBV3-2) with TRBJ1-4; tentatively, D is TRBD1 (5 bases). The CDR3 runs to 15 residues. Germline CDR1 is LGHDT and CDR2 is YNNKEL (reference sequence). Trimming removed 5 bases at V and 6 bases at J, with 16 bases between. This chain's CDR3 is CASSYPGPVDEKLFF. The CDR3 nucleotides are TGTGCCAGCAGCTACCCGGGGCCGGTAGATGAAAAACTGTTTTTT.

The chain carries TRBV7-9 and TRBJ1-1; TRBD1 is a possible D gene (5 bases). This CDR3 comprises 13 residues. In germline, CDR1 is SEHNR, CDR2 FQNEAQ (reference sequence). V lost 1 base to trimming and J lost 10 bases, with 13 bases between them. This chain's CDR3 is CASSLVWGRAAFF. The CDR3 nucleotides read TGTGCCAGCAGCTTAGTTTGGGGACGTGCAGCTTTCTTT.

The J gene is TRBJ1-6, the V gene TRBV10-1; possibly TRBD1 for D (5 bases). The CDR3 sequence is 15 residues long. V lost 4 bases to trimming and J lost 4 bases, with 11 bases between them. CDR1 is WNHNN, CDR2 SYGVQD, per germline (reference sequence). CDR3 bases: TGCGCCAGCAGTGCCGGGACTGATTATAATTCACCCCTCCACTTT. Protein product: CASSAGTDYNSPLHF.

The CDR3: CASSYSRTGGHEQYF. The CDR3 coding sequence is TGTGCCAGCAGTTACTCGAGGACAGGGGGCCACGAGCAGTACTTC. The J gene is TRBJ2-7, the V gene TRBV6-2 or TRBV6-3; TRBD1 matches 11 bases. CDR1 and CDR2 (germline): MNHEY, SVGEGT. The CDR3 contains 15 residues. V was pared by 0 bases and J by 5 bases, with 3 bases of the junction left unmatched.

In its sample, this clone was seen once. The chain combines TRBV11-3 with TRBJ2-1; no firm D call. This CDR3 spans 11 amino acids. V gave up 3 bases and J gave up 7 bases, with 4 bases separating them. Germline-derived CDR1 and CDR2 are SGHNT and YENEEA. CDR3 in amino acids: CASSFQNEQFF. CDR3 coding DNA: TGTGCCAGCAGCTTCCAAAATGAGCAGTTCTTC.

The V and J genes are TRBV12-3 or TRBV12-4 and TRBJ1-1, with a weak D call TRBD1 (6 bases). V lost 5 bases and J lost 8, with 12 bases in between. The CDR3 spans 12 residues. The CDR3 DNA is TGTGCCAGCAGTACAGGGACCTTGGAAGCTTTCTTT. Residues: CASSTGTLEAFF.

The V and J genes are TRBV4-3 and TRBJ2-3; D might be TRBD1 (6 bases). V was cut by 0 bases and J by 3 bases, with 13 bases left in between. This CDR3 region has 16 residues. Germline CDR1 and CDR2: LGHNA and YSLEER. The CDR3 protein is CASSQELEGETDTQYF. The CDR3 DNA sequence: TGCGCCAGCAGCCAAGAGCTCGAGGGGGAAACAGATACGCAGTATTTT.

The gene calls are TRBV6-5 and TRBJ1-6; D unresolved. The ends were cut back, 8 bases at V and 7 bases at J, with 15 bases in the middle. CDR1 and CDR2 (germline): MNHEY, SVGAGI. This CDR3 spans 14 amino acids. CDR3: CASANRAHNSPLHF. For the CDR3, the DNA is TGTGCCAGCGCAAACCGGGCCCACAATTCACCCCTCCACTTT.

The rearrangement uses TRBV29-1 and TRBJ2-1, with D perhaps matching TRBD1 (6 bases). V shed 3 bases and J shed 5 bases, with 8 bases lying between them. This CDR3 is 12 amino acids long. Looked up from germline, CDR1 is SQVTM and CDR2 is ANQGSEA. The CDR3 coding sequence is TGCAGCGTTGATTCAGGGGACAATGAGCAGTTCTTC. Its translation: CSVDSGDNEQFF.